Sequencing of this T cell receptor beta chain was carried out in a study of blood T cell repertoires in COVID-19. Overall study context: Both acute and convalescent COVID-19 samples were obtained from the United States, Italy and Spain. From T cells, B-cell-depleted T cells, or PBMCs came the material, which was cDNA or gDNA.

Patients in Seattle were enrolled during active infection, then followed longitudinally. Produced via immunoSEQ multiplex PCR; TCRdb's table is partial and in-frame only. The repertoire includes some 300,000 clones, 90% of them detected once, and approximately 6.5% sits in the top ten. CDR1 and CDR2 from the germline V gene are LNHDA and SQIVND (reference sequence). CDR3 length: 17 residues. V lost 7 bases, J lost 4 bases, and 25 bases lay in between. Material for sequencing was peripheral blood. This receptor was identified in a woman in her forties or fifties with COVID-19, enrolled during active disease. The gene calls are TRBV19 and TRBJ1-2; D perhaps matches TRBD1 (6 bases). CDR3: CASTPGGAGQKFYGYTF. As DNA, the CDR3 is TGTGCCAGTACCCCGGGGGGGGCCGGACAGAAATTCTATGGCTACACCTTC.